The present entry profiles one T cell receptor (beta chain) with its context. The target of this receptor is not known. No base quality information exists; no much larger clone differs at one position. This entry comes from a study of T-cell reconstitution after alpha-beta-depleted transplantation in children (dated by TCRdb to the mid-2010s). With regard to the full study: Using TCR repertoire profiling, the study quantitatively followed how T-cell immune reconstitution unfolded in children after TCRalphabeta/CD19-depleted allogeneic hematopoietic cell transplantation.

The treatment or condition label of this sample denotes: allogeneic hematopoietic cell transplantation with graft depleted of TCRalphabeta T cells and CD19 B cells. Transplant recipients were children who received TCRalphabeta/CD19-depleted allogeneic hematopoietic cell grafts. The library relied on PCR. Sequencing was carried out with an Illumina HiSeq 2500. Molecular barcoding was employed in the preparation of TCR libraries, with unique molecular identifiers being used to normalize TCRbeta repertoire quantification. TCRdb reprocessing: public reads trimmed at Q25 with fastp, clones called with MiXCR, in-frame beta chains kept. For every CDR3 protein sequence, its rows merge into one entry that carries the most common genes and DNA. The sample yields about 980,000 distinct CDR3 sequences; about 31% were counted once. Over 25% of the sample goes to the ten largest clones. What the research found in general, with its limitations: In some patients, high TCRbeta diversity at day 60 was attributed to recipient T cells and intrathymic progenitors that had survived conditioning. Hyperexpanded clone frequencies declined over subsequent months; after one year, T-cell counts and TCRbeta diversity were mostly attributed to newly produced T cells. About two months after transplant, the apparently early recovery of alphabetaT-cell counts reportedly depended on just several hundred clones that had expanded rapidly and came from non-depleted graft cells.

The CDR3 has 21 amino acids, counting the end cysteine and phenylalanine. Just CDR3 DNA is preserved here, 63 bases in frame from base 1. For CDR1 and CDR2, the germline V gene lists SGHTA and FQGNSA. V is pared back by 3 bases and J by 0 bases, with 27 bases lying between the germline termini. This sequence originates from a boy younger than two who had a stem cell transplant for SCID, so the T cells may come from the graft donor. In this chain, TRBV7-2 is recombined with TRBJ2-4, with the D gene too uncertain to name. This specimen consisted of PBMCs, mostly from graft donor cells, obtained 360 days after TCRalphabeta/CD19-depleted stem cell transplant. The bases are TGTGCCAGCAGCTTTGCTCCCCCGAAATGGTCGTCTGGGGAAGCCAAAAACATTCAGTACTTC. Translated, this gives CASSFAPPKWSSGEAKNIQYF.